These 17 T cell receptor beta chains share one sample of origin, sequenced in a study of blood T cell repertoires in COVID-19 (dated by TCRdb to about 2020). Library preparation used the immunoSEQ multiplex PCR assay. TCRdb obtained this table from immuneACCESS and retained in-frame rearrangements with V and J assigned. These tables miss some clones; where compared with another copy, unresolved V genes account for less than half of the shortfall, and the remainder is unexplained. The sample table records 40,000 to 45,000 clones; roughly 88% of these occur just once. 6.5% to 9% of the sample belongs to the ten largest clones. Sample: peripheral blood. Receptor source: a man in his 60s with active COVID-19.

The rearrangement uses TRBV23-1 and TRBJ1-3; possibly TRBD1 for D (5 bases). TRBV23-1 is labeled an ORF, and its function is uncertain. Trimming shortened V by 6 bases and J by 0 bases, and 12 bases separated the two germline ends. The CDR3 consists of 15 residues. CDR3 DNA: TGCGCCAGCAGACTGCAGGGTTGCTCTGGAAACACCATATATTTT. Encoded protein: CASRLQGCSGNTIYF.

The chain joins TRBV6-6 to TRBJ2-1; 8 bases map to TRBD2. The V segment lost 8 bases and the J segment 3 bases; nucleotides outside the gene matches: 6. There are 14 residues in the CDR3. The V gene's germline CDR1 is MNHNY and CDR2 SVGAGI (reference sequence). The CDR3 nucleotides are TGTGCCAGCCAGGCGGGAGGTAACTACAATGAGCAGTTCTTC. Its translation: CASQAGGNYNEQFF.

The chain recombines TRBV7-8 with TRBJ2-5; the D is unclear. The length of the CDR3 is 12 residues. CDR1 and CDR2 (germline): SGHVS, FQNEAQ. V lost 6 bases, J lost 4 bases, and 9 bases lay in between. CDR3 protein: CASSQLVETQYF. DNA of the CDR3: TGTGCCAGCAGTCAACTGGTAGAGACCCAGTACTTC. The variable domain in full, completed from reference TRBV7-8 and TRBJ2-5, reads GAGVSQSPRYKVAKRGQDVALRCDPISGHVSLFWYQQALGQGPEFLTYFQNEAQLDKSGLPSDRFFAERPEGSVSTLKIQRTQQEDSAVYLCASSQLVETQYFGPGTRLLVL.

The chain links TRBV7-9 to TRBJ1-4, with D perhaps matching TRBD1 (5 bases). CDR1 is SEHNR, CDR2 FQNEAQ, per germline (reference sequence). The V end lost 1 base, the J end lost 7 bases, and 13 bases lay between the germline ends. The CDR3 has 15 amino acids. DNA of the CDR3: TGTGCCAGCAGCTTAGTGGGGGGAATTGGTGAAAAACTGTTTTTT. This translates into CASSLVGGIGEKLFF.

The chain has TRBV6-7 and TRBJ2-7; 7 bases are shared with TRBD1. TRBV6-7 is an open reading frame whose function is uncertain. There are 15 residues in the CDR3. V lost 0 bases to trimming and J lost 1 base; unmatched junction nucleotides: 3. Written as DNA, the CDR3 is TGTGCCAGCAGTTACTCACGACAGGGTTCCTACGAGCAGTACTTC. Translated, it gives CASSYSRQGSYEQYF.

The chain has TRBV19 and TRBJ1-1, with D tentatively TRBD1 (6 bases). CDR1 LNHDA and CDR2 SQIVND come from the germline V gene (reference sequence). This CDR3 is built from 15 residues. V shed 4 bases and J shed 3 bases, with 15 bases lying between them. CDR3 amino acids: CASSTIGGLDTEAFF. The CDR3 region has the DNA TGTGCCAGTAGTACTATCGGGGGGCTCGACACTGAAGCTTTCTTT.

The chain couples TRBV19 to TRBJ2-3, with 9 positions matching TRBD1. This CDR3 has 14 amino acids. Germline V gives CDR1 LNHDA, CDR2 SQIVND (reference sequence). V trimming: 6 bases; J trimming: 4 bases; junction bases outside the gene matches: 5. The CDR3 DNA reads TGTGCCAGTAGCGGGACAGGGAACGCAGATACGCAGTATTTT. This sequence encodes CASSGTGNADTQYF.

The CDR3, as DNA: TGTGCCATCAGTGCCGTTATGATGGACAGGGATGGTGAGCAGTTCTTC. Translation gives CAISAVMMDRDGEQFF. The chain has TRBV10-3 and TRBJ2-1, with 8 bases aligning to TRBD1. Germline trimming cut 4 bases from V and 9 bases from J; bases unmatched to any gene: 14. The CDR3 spans 16 residues. Germline CDR1 is ENHRY and CDR2 is SYGVKD.

The chain links TRBV7-9 to TRBJ2-7; a possible D gene is TRBD2 (6 bases). In germline, CDR1 is SEHNR, CDR2 FQNEAQ (reference sequence). Between the trimmed V and J ends, which lost 5 bases and 7 bases, there was a span of 9 bases. The length of the CDR3 is 11 residues. CDR3: CASSQAGEQYF. In DNA, the CDR3 is TGTGCCAGCAGCCAGGCGGGGGAGCAGTACTTC.

This chain links TRBV18 with TRBJ1-6, with a weak D call TRBD1 (5 bases). V lost 2 bases and J 6 bases, leaving 17 bases between the germline ends. Germline V CDR1 and CDR2: KGHSH, LQKENI. This CDR3 comprises 17 residues. The CDR3 nucleotides read TGTGCCAGCTCACCATTTGCAGGCCCTGGGGCTAATTCACCCCTCCACTTT. This sequence encodes CASSPFAGPGANSPLHF.

The chain couples TRBV2 to TRBJ2-3; TRBD2 aligns across 11 bases. There are 17 residues in the CDR3. Losses at the gene ends were 5 bases for V and 0 bases for J; bases not matched to a gene: 7. Germline CDR1 and CDR2: SNHLY and FYNNEI. As DNA, the CDR3 is TGTGCCAGCAGTCGCTGGACTAGCGGGCTAAGCACAGATACGCAGTATTTT. Encoded protein: CASSRWTSGLSTDTQYF. Supplemented by reference TRBV2 and TRBJ2-3, the full variable domain reads EPEVTQTPSHQVTQMGQEVILRCVPISNHLYFYWYRQILGQKVEFLVSFYNNEISEKSEIFDDQFSVERPDGSNFTLKIRSTKLEDSAMYFCASSRWTSGLSTDTQYFGPGTRLTVL.

V and J are TRBV27 and TRBJ2-7; 13 bases are shared with TRBD2. Trimming removed 4 bases from V and 5 bases from J; junction bases left unmatched: 5. This CDR3 region has 15 residues. The germline gives CDR1 MNHEY, CDR2 SMNVEV (reference sequence). This chain's CDR3 is CASSSWTSGSHEQYF. DNA of the CDR3: TGTGCCAGCAGTTCTTGGACTAGCGGGAGCCACGAGCAGTACTTC.

The chain carries TRBV18 and TRBJ1-5; D unresolved. The germline V gene encodes CDR1 KGHSH and CDR2 LQKENI. The germline V and J ends were trimmed by 6 bases and 1 base, with 10 bases remaining between them. There are 14 residues in the CDR3. CDR3 residues: CASSGGMSNQPQHF. CDR3 DNA sequence: TGTGCCAGCTCTGGAGGGATGAGCAATCAGCCCCAGCATTTT.

This clone was seen a handful of times. The chain links TRBV7-9 to TRBJ2-5, with TRBD1 matching 10 bases. The trim removed 4 bases at V and 0 bases at J, leaving 2 bases unmatched. The V gene's germline CDR1 is SEHNR and CDR2 FQNEAQ (reference sequence). The CDR3 length is 15 residues. The CDR3, as DNA: TGTGCCAGCAGCTGGGGACAGGGGTACCAAGAGACCCAGTACTTC. Residues: CASSWGQGYQETQYF.

CDR3 DNA sequence: TGTGCCAGCAGCCAAGATGGAAAGCGAAATCAGCCCCAGCATTTT. Translation gives CASSQDGKRNQPQHF. V is TRBV3-1 (or the pseudogene TRBV3-2) and J is TRBJ1-5; D not certain. The V and J ends lost 0 bases and 4 bases respectively, with 10 bases between them. The CDR3 is 15 amino acids. In germline, CDR1 is LGHDT, CDR2 YNNKEL (reference sequence).

This clone was observed a handful of times. The chain joins TRBV6-6 to TRBJ1-5; D gene ambiguous. Germline loops: CDR1 MNHNY, CDR2 SVGAGI (reference sequence). The ends were cut back, 3 bases at V and 6 bases at J, with 15 bases in the middle. The length of the CDR3 is 15 residues. The CDR3 sequence is CASSYSDGEIQPQHF. In nucleotides, the CDR3 is TGTGCCAGCAGTTATTCGGACGGGGAGATTCAGCCCCAGCATTTT.

V usage is TRBV14 and J usage is TRBJ2-6, with D uncertain. CDR3 length: 17 residues. Germline V CDR1 and CDR2: SGHDN, FVKESK. The ends were cut back, 1 base at V and 2 bases at J, with 12 bases in the middle. The CDR3 bases are TGTGCCAGCAGCCAAGGCCGACTCCAGCCTGGGGCCAACGTCCTGACTTTC. Amino acid sequence: CASSQGRLQPGANVLTF.